The 5 T cell receptor beta chains below all came from one sample that was sequenced in a study of monozygotic twins with inflammatory bowel disease. TCRdb re-called the 5' RACE reads, yielding one record per CDR3 amino acid sequence without DNA. The sample table sets out over 150,000 distinct CDR3 sequences. Sequencing was done on a sample of blood. Every receptor here comes from a human donor with ulcerative colitis or Crohn's disease, or a healthy co-twin of an affected twin (not recorded which).

V and J are TRBV2 and TRBJ1-1. The CDR3 contains 13 residues. Germline values: CDR1 SNHLY, CDR2 FYNNEI. This CDR3 is CASSEENDSEAFF.

The chain couples TRBV7-7 to TRBJ2-1; checking the TCRdb D call of TRBD1 is not possible without DNA. CDR3 size: 13 residues. Germline V gene sequence: CDR1 SSHAT, CDR2 FNYEAQ (reference sequence). This CDR3 reads CASSPDRGWEQFF.

The chain combines TRBV12-3 or TRBV12-4 with TRBJ2-3; TCRdb names TRBD1, which stays unverified in the absence of DNA. The CDR3 contains 14 residues. The CDR3 sequence: CASSPTGGEDTQYF.

This chain connects TRBV20-1 to TRBJ2-1; without DNA, the TCRdb call of TRBD1 cannot be checked. The CDR3 has 12 residues. CDR1 is DFQATT, CDR2 SNEGSKA, per germline (reference sequence). CDR3: CSASPSGHEQFF.

J is TRBJ2-1 and V is TRBV6-6; with no DNA, the TCRdb D assignment of TRBD2 cannot be verified. CDR1 MNHNY and CDR2 SVGAGI come from the germline V gene (reference sequence). The CDR3 is made up of 14 amino acids. Here the CDR3 reads CASSYSPRAVKQFF.